Below are 14 T cell receptor beta chains sequenced from a single sample in a study of blood T cell repertoires in COVID-19. Sequencing used immunoSEQ multiplex PCR; TCRdb keeps in-frame clones, though not all of them. Of under 80,000 clones detected, over 60% appear once; the ten largest clones hold more than 12%. The sample consisted of peripheral blood. The receptors shown here come from a man aged 55 to 70 with COVID-19, enrolled during active disease.

V usage is TRBV11-3 and J usage is TRBJ2-2; 7 bases fit TRBD1. CDR3 length: 16 residues. V lost 5 bases and J lost 5; bases outside the gene matches: 11. Germline V gene lookup returns CDR1 SGHNT and CDR2 YENEEA. The CDR3 DNA reads TGTGCCAGCAGCCCAGGGGGACAGCATCCGACCGGGGAGCTGTTTTTT. It is translated as CASSPGGQHPTGELFF.

This clone was counted at least ten times. The rearrangement uses TRBV3-1 (or the pseudogene TRBV3-2) and TRBJ2-7; 9 bases match TRBD1. There are 15 residues in the CDR3. Trimming at V came to 5 bases and at J to 4 bases, leaving 9 bases not matched to a gene. Looked up from germline, CDR1 is LGHDT and CDR2 is YNNKEL (reference sequence). CDR3 nucleotides: TGTGCCAGCAGCTCCTACGGGACAGGGACTTACGAGCAGTACTTC. Protein sequence: CASSSYGTGTYEQYF.

This clone turned up a few times. The rearrangement links TRBV19 to TRBJ1-1, with D perhaps TRBD1 (5 bases). The CDR3 totals 15 residues. The V gene lost 4 bases and the J gene lost 5 bases, with 17 bases spanning the gap. In germline, CDR1 is LNHDA, CDR2 SQIVND (reference sequence). The CDR3 loop reads CASSRSPGLSTEAFF. CDR3 bases: TGTGCCAGTAGTAGATCACCGGGACTCTCTACTGAAGCTTTCTTT.

J is TRBJ2-5 and V is TRBV6-5; unclear D gene. V lost 0 bases and J 0 bases, leaving 5 bases between the germline ends. The length of the CDR3 is 14 residues. Germline lookup yields CDR1 MNHEY and CDR2 SVGAGI. CDR3 amino acids: CASSYSDYQETQYF. DNA of the CDR3: TGTGCCAGCAGTTACTCTGACTACCAAGAGACCCAGTACTTC.

J is TRBJ1-4 and V is TRBV5-1; D not resolved. The CDR3 is made up of 15 amino acids. V was shortened by 1 base and J by 0 bases, with 7 bases between the two germline ends. Per germline, CDR1 SGHRS and CDR2 YFSETQ. In nucleotides, the CDR3 is TGCGCCAGCAGCTTGCAGGCGACAACTAATGAAAAACTGTTTTTT. As protein: CASSLQATTNEKLFF.

V is TRBV9 and J is TRBJ1-2; D is unclear. Trimming took off 4 bases at V and 1 base at J, with 8 bases between the two ends. CDR3 length equals 13 residues. The germline V gene has CDR1 SGDLS and CDR2 YYNGEE. In nucleotides, the CDR3 is TGTGCCAGCAGCTTTCTAAGTAACTATGGCTACACCTTC. Amino acid sequence: CASSFLSNYGYTF.

This clone appeared a single time. V and J are TRBV18 and TRBJ1-1, with 8 bases identical to TRBD1. The CDR3 runs to 15 residues. V dropped 3 bases and J dropped 0; count of bases not matched to a gene: 3. Germline loops: CDR1 KGHSH, CDR2 LQKENI. The CDR3 loop is CASSPGQGMNTEAFF. CDR3 nucleotide sequence: TGTGCCAGCTCACCTGGACAGGGAATGAACACTGAAGCTTTCTTT.

The chain links TRBV28 to TRBJ2-7, with 7 bases fitting TRBD2. Germline assignment: CDR1 MDHEN and CDR2 SYDVKM. J lost 0 bases, V lost 2 bases, and 10 bases had no gene match. The CDR3 is 17 residues long. The DNA for the CDR3 is TGTGCCAGCAGTTTAAGTGTGGGGCGGGGGAACTCCTACGAGCAGTACTTC. This encodes CASSLSVGRGNSYEQYF.

V is TRBV2 and J is TRBJ2-1, with D maybe TRBD1 (5 bases). Trimming took 4 bases from V and 3 from J, leaving 7 bases between them. This CDR3 is built from 13 residues. From germline, CDR1 is SNHLY and CDR2 FYNNEI. The CDR3 is CASSVDSYNEQFF. The CDR3 nucleotides read TGTGCCAGCAGTGTTGACAGCTACAATGAGCAGTTCTTC.

The V call is TRBV3-1 (or the pseudogene TRBV3-2), the J call TRBJ2-5; D unresolved. The V end lost 3 bases, the J end lost 1 base, and 9 bases lay between the germline ends. The germline V gene has CDR1 LGHDT and CDR2 YNNKEL (reference sequence). CDR3 length equals 14 residues. CDR3 loop: CASSHLGAQETQYF. The CDR3, as DNA: TGTGCCAGCAGCCACCTCGGAGCCCAAGAGACCCAGTACTTC.

CDR3 sequence reads: CASSPYTEAFF. The CDR3 DNA is TGTGCCAGCAGCCCCTATACTGAAGCTTTCTTT. This chain uses TRBV7-8 with TRBJ1-1; D uncertain. Germline V gene sequence: CDR1 SGHVS, CDR2 FQNEAQ. The ends were cut back, 5 bases at V and 5 bases at J, with 6 bases in the middle. The CDR3 contains 11 residues.

V usage is TRBV5-5 and J usage is TRBJ2-5, with a weak D call TRBD1 (5 bases). Deletions cut 4 bases from V and 2 bases from J, with 9 bases between. CDR3 size: 13 residues. CDR1 is SGHKS and CDR2 is YYEKEE in the germline V gene (reference sequence). This CDR3 is CASSAQGQETQYF. For the CDR3, the DNA is TGTGCCAGCAGCGCGCAGGGTCAAGAGACCCAGTACTTC.

CDR3 DNA: TGTGCCAGCAGCTCCCTGGATAAACGGGGGACCCAGTACTTC. As protein: CASSSLDKRGTQYF. The genes are TRBV3-1 (or the pseudogene TRBV3-2) and TRBJ2-5, with a tentative D call TRBD2 (5 bases). The germline V and J ends were trimmed by 5 bases and 7 bases, with 17 bases remaining between them. CDR1 and CDR2 from the germline V gene are LGHDT and YNNKEL (reference sequence). The CDR3 is 14 amino acids.

This clone was observed at least ten times. The chain combines TRBV29-1 with TRBJ1-3; D gene unclear. The CDR3 length is 13 residues. The germline gives CDR1 SQVTM, CDR2 ANQGSEA. Trimming shortened V by 7 bases and J by 1 base, and 11 bases separated the two germline ends. The CDR3 nucleotides are TGCAGCGGCTGTAGTCATTCTGGAAACACCATATATTTT. Amino acid sequence: CSGCSHSGNTIYF.